At least ten counts were recorded for the clone carrying this T cell receptor beta chain. Its specificity is unknown. A junction boundary mismatches the germline segment, possibly from a read error. The data were obtained in a study of neurological immune-mediated disorders. Study-wide findings and caveats: The greatest TCR clonal expansion appeared in HTLV-1-associated myelopathy and the smallest, falling below healthy controls, in multiple sclerosis. Private repertoires in all groups were suggested, as expanded clones shared no CDR3 amino acid sequences across subjects.

With 10-nucleotide random UMIs, 5'RACE was used to make the cDNA. TCRdb reprocessed the 5' RACE reads with MiXCR, giving one entry per CDR3 protein. Here the sample spans about 49,000 distinct CDR3 sequences, over 10% being singletons. Germline V gives CDR1 SGHTA, CDR2 FQGNSA. This CDR3 is built from 14 residues. The sample's time point: longitudinal time-point 2. Libraries used 2 million unsorted PBMCs kept frozen in RNAlater. This chain links TRBV7-2 with TRBJ1-1; D is possibly TRBD1 (6 bases). This TCR derives from a male donor with HTLV-1-associated myelopathy (HAM/TSP). Sample: PBMCs. The chain's CDR3 is CANSSQGRFSEAFF. The CDR3 bases are TGTGCCAACAGCTCCCAGGGGCGGTTCTCTGAAGCTTTCTTT.